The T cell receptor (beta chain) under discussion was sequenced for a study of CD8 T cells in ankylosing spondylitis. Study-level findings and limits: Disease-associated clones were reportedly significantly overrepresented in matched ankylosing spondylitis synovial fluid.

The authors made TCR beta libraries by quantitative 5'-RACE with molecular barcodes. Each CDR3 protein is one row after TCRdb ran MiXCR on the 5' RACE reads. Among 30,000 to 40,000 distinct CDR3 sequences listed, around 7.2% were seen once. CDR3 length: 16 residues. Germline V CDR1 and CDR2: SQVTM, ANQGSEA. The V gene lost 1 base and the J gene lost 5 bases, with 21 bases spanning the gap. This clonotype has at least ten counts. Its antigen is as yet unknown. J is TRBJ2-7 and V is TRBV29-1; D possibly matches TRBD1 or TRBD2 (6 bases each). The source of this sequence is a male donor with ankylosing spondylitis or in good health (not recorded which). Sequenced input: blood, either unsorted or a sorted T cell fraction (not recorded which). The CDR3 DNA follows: TGCAGCGTTGAAGGGGGGGCGGATAGCGGTAGGGACGAGCAGTACTTC. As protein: CSVEGGADSGRDEQYF.